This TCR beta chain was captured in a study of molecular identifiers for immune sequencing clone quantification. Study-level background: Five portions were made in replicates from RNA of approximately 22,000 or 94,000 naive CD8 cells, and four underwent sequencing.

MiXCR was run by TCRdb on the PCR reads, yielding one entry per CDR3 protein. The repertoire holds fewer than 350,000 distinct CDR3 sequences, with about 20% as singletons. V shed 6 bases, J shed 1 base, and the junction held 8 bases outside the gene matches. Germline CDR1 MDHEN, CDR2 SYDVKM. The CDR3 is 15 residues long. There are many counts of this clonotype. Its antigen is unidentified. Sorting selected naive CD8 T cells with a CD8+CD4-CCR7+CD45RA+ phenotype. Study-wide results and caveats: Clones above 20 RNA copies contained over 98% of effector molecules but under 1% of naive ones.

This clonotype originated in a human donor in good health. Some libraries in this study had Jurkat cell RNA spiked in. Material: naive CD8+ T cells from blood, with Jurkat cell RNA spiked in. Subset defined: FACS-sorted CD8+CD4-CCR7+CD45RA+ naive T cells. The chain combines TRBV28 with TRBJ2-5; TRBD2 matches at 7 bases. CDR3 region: CASRILTSRQETQYF. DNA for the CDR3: TGTGCCAGCAGAATATTGACTAGCCGCCAAGAGACCCAGTACTTC.